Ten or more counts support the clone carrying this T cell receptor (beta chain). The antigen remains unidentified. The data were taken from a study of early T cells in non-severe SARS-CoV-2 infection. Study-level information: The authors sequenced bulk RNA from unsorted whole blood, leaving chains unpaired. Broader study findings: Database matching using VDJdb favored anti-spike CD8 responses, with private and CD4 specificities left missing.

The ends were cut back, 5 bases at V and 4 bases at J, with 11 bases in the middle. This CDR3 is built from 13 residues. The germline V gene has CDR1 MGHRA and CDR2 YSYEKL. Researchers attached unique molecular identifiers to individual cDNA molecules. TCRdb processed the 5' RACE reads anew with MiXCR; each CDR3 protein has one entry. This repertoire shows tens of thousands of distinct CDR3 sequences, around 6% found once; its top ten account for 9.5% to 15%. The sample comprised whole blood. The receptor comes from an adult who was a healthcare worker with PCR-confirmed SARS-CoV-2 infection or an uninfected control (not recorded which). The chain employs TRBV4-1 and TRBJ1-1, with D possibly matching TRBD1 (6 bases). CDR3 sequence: CASSWRGGTEAFF. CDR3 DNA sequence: TGCGCCAGCAGCTGGAGGGGGGGCACTGAAGCTTTCTTT.